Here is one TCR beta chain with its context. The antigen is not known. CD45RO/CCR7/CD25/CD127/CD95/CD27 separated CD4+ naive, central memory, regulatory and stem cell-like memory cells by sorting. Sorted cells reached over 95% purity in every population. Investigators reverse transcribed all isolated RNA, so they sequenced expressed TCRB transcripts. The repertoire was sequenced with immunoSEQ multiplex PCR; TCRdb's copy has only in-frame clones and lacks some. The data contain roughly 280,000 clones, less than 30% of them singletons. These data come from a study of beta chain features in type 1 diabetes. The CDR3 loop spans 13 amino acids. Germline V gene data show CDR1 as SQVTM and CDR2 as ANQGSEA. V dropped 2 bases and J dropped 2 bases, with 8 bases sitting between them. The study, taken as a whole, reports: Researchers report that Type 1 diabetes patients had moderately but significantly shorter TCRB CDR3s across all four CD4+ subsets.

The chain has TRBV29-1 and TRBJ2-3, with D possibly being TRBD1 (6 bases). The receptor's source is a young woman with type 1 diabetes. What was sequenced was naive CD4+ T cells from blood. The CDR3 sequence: CSVEWTVTDTQYF. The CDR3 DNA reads TGCAGCGTTGAATGGACAGTCACAGATACGCAGTATTTT.